This TCR beta chain originates from a study of T cell changes during pregnancy in multiple sclerosis. This clone was seen a single time. Assay: immunoSEQ multiplex PCR; the TCRdb copy retains only in-frame clones and omits some. The sample holds about 50,000 clones, 94% seen once. This clonotype was sampled from a female donor with multiple sclerosis, enrolled in a pregnancy study. Material: CD4+ T cells from peripheral blood mononuclear cells, obtained in the third trimester of pregnancy.

The CDR3 spells CASSVGTGGTGELFF. The CDR3 DNA reads TGTGCCAGCAGTGTAGGGACAGGTGGGACCGGGGAGCTGTTTTTT. The chain recombines TRBV6-1 with TRBJ2-2, with 8 bases lining up with TRBD1. Germline V gene data show CDR1 as MNHNS and CDR2 as SASEGT. There are 15 residues in the CDR3. J gave up 5 bases and V 4 bases, and 6 bases lay outside the gene matches.